This T cell receptor beta chain was retrieved from a study of T cell repertoires in cytomegalovirus infection. Study-level information: TCR beta signatures that were public indicated CMV infection and matching HLA type. The study's findings and limits: Public TCR beta family frequency separated CMV-and-HLA carriers, including in an independent cohort. In two of eight donors, the top clonotype was HLA-C-restricted CMV-specific.

TCRdb passed the reads through MiXCR, listing each CDR3 protein once. The table includes 400,000 or so distinct CDR3 sequences, 30% to 40% detected once. This clonotype turned up a few times. The target antigen is unknown. Sequenced sample: PBMCs. The clonotype originates from a human donor in good health (CMV status not recorded). Some clones in this sample may be carry-over from other donors' samples.

The CDR3, as DNA: TGTGCCAGCAGCTTAGTAGCGGGGGGCCCAGAGACCCAGTACTTC. Amino acids: CASSLVAGGPETQYF. The chain employs TRBV7-6 and TRBJ2-5; TRBD2 agrees at 10 bases. The CDR3 covers 15 residues. Germline-derived CDR1 and CDR2 are SGHVS and FNYEAQ. The trim removed 1 base at V and 4 bases at J, leaving 3 bases unmatched.